Listed below are T cell receptor beta chains from one sample, sequenced in a study of cytomegalovirus exposure and HLA in healthy donors. Sequencing was performed with immunoSEQ multiplex PCR; in TCRdb, only in-frame clones are kept and a portion is missing. The table has 90,000 or so clones, 80% to 90% seen once. The sequencing sample was made of PBMCs. These receptors all stem from a man in his thirties or forties in good health and CMV-seropositive. CDR3s include the opening cysteine and the closing phenylalanine or tryptophan. D genes are given only for firm matches. Clone sizes are given selectively: once, few, many, or a class where the clone is expanded.

>.|TRBV18|.|TRBJ1-1
CASSSQRNTEAFF
TGTGCCAGCTCATCTCAGCGGAACACTGAAGCTTTCTTT
>.|TRBV7-2|.|TRBJ1-5
CASSLGGGAGQPQHF
TGTGCCAGCAGCTTGGGCGGGGGGGCAGGCCAGCCCCAGCATTTT
>.|TRBV5-1|.|TRBJ2-7
CASSPSQGYEQYF
TGCGCCAGCAGCCCGTCCCAGGGGTACGAGCAGTACTTC
>.|TRBV11-2|once|TRBJ2-7
CASSLAGRGLYEQYF
TGTGCCAGCAGCTTAGCTGGCAGGGGCCTCTACGAGCAGTACTTC
>TRBD2|TRBV9|.|TRBJ2-1
CASSVAGGSSGRIKDNEQFF
TGTGCCAGCAGCGTAGCGGGGGGGTCTAGCGGGAGAATCAAGGACAATGAGCAGTTCTTC
>.|TRBV5-1|.|TRBJ2-1
CASTPQTGPNEQFF
TGCGCCAGCACCCCACAGACAGGACCCAATGAGCAGTTCTTC
>TRBD2|TRBV5-4|.|TRBJ2-7
CASSFLAGQPYEQYF
TGTGCCAGCAGCTTTCTAGCGGGACAACCCTACGAGCAGTACTTC
>.|TRBV6-4|.|TRBJ2-5
CASSDAPGPEGETQYF
TGTGCCAGCAGTGACGCGCCGGGTCCGGAGGGAGAGACCCAGTACTTC
>TRBD1|TRBV15|.|TRBJ2-7
CATSRMPPGQGASEQYF
TGTGCCACCAGCAGGATGCCGCCGGGACAGGGGGCGAGCGAGCAGTACTTC
>.|TRBV7-8|.|TRBJ2-1
CASSLDFIYNEQFF
TGTGCCAGCAGCTTAGATTTTATCTACAATGAGCAGTTCTTC
>.|TRBV7-9|.|TRBJ2-1
CASSLESGLGSFF
TGTGCCAGCAGCTTGGAGTCCGGACTGGGGTCTTTCTTC
>.|TRBV27|.|TRBJ2-1
CASGNGRGNEQFF
TGTGCCAGCGGAAATGGTAGGGGGAATGAGCAGTTCTTC
>TRBD2|TRBV9|.|TRBJ2-5
CASSRAGYQETQYF
TGTGCCAGCAGCCGAGCGGGGTACCAAGAGACCCAGTACTTC
>TRBD2|TRBV15|.|TRBJ2-3
CATSRDQGARGGDTQYF
TGTGCCACCAGCAGGGACCAGGGCGCCCGGGGGGGAGATACGCAGTATTTT
>TRBD2|TRBV28|.|TRBJ2-4
CASSSSTSGRSKNIQYF
TGTGCCAGCAGTTCGTCTACTAGCGGGAGGTCCAAAAACATTCAGTACTTC
>TRBD1|TRBV19|.|TRBJ2-7
CASRDRGPEQYF
TGTGCCAGCCGGGACAGGGGTCCCGAGCAGTACTTC
>TRBD2|TRBV28|.|TRBJ2-7
CASSYSGREYEQYF
TGTGCCAGCAGCTACAGCGGGAGGGAATACGAGCAGTACTTC
>TRBD2|TRBV28|.|TRBJ2-5
CASSWGLAGKETQYF
TGTGCCAGCAGTTGGGGACTAGCGGGTAAAGAGACCCAGTACTTC
>.|TRBV6-1|.|TRBJ1-5
CASSGFQSQPQHF
TGTGCCAGCAGTGGCTTCCAGTCCCAGCCCCAGCATTTT
>TRBD1|TRBV11-2|.|TRBJ2-7
CASSFSWGQGLTYEQYF
TGTGCCAGCAGCTTCAGTTGGGGACAGGGCCTGACCTACGAGCAGTACTTC
>TRBD1|TRBV5-4|.|TRBJ2-7
CASSNPQGTYEQYF
TGTGCCAGCAGCAATCCACAGGGGACCTACGAGCAGTACTTC
>.|TRBV6-5|.|TRBJ2-7
CASSYGAVEQYF
TGTGCCAGCAGTTACGGGGCTGTCGAGCAGTACTTC
>.|TRBV28|.|TRBJ2-1
CASSPPWITAGSSYNEQFF
TGTGCCAGCAGTCCTCCATGGATCACGGCAGGTAGCTCCTACAATGAGCAGTTCTTC
>.|TRBV25-1|few|TRBJ1-1
CASSVGDLRGGTEAFF
TGTGCCAGCAGTGTAGGTGATCTCCGAGGGGGAACTGAAGCTTTCTTT
>.|TRBV9|.|TRBJ2-7
CASSPGERPTYEQYF
TGTGCCAGCAGCCCCGGGGAGAGACCAACCTACGAGCAGTACTTC
>.|TRBV7-9|once|TRBJ2-7
CASSLTGEAYEQYF
TGTGCCAGCAGCTTGACGGGAGAAGCCTACGAGCAGTACTTC
>TRBD1|TRBV5-1|.|TRBJ2-7
CASSLLRQGAVSYEQYF
TGCGCCAGCAGCTTGTTGAGACAGGGGGCTGTAAGTTACGAGCAGTACTTC
>.|TRBV5-5|.|TRBJ2-3
CASSSRVTSTDTQYF
TGTGCCAGCAGCTCCAGGGTGACTAGCACAGATACGCAGTATTTT
>TRBD1|TRBV13|.|TRBJ1-5
CASSSSLGQGGYSNQPQHF
TGTGCCAGCAGCTCCTCCCTCGGACAGGGAGGATATAGCAATCAGCCCCAGCATTTT
>TRBD1|TRBV18|.|TRBJ1-1
CASMIQGQETEAFF
TGTGCCAGCATGATACAGGGGCAGGAGACTGAAGCTTTCTTT
>TRBD2|TRBV5-1|.|TRBJ2-7
CASSQSGSPSYEQYF
TGCGCCAGCTCTCAAAGCGGGAGTCCCTCCTACGAGCAGTACTTC